Following are 4 T cell receptor beta chains from one sample sequenced in a study of blood T cell repertoires in COVID-19. Clones were read by immunoSEQ multiplex PCR, and TCRdb kept only the in-frame ones, dropping some. The sample includes 430,000 or so clones, roughly 90% of them seen just once. Sequenced sample: PBMCs or T cells enriched from blood (not recorded which). These receptors were taken from a woman in her forties who had recovered from COVID-19.

V is TRBV24-1 and J is TRBJ2-5, with 10 bases that match TRBD1. The CDR3 totals 15 residues. Losses at the gene ends were 3 bases for V and 4 bases for J; bases not matched to a gene: 4. Per germline, CDR1 KGHDR and CDR2 SFDVKD. As DNA, the CDR3 is TGTGCCACCAGTGATCCTGGGACAGGGGTAGAGACCCAGTACTTC. Its translation is CATSDPGTGVETQYF.

The CDR3 loop reads CASSLNRARNSPLHF. The DNA of the CDR3 is TGTGCCAGCAGCTTAAACAGGGCGCGGAATTCACCCCTCCACTTT. The rearrangement links TRBV7-8 to TRBJ1-6, with a possible D match to TRBD1 (6 bases). The CDR3 covers 15 residues. Trimming left V 2 bases short and J 7 bases short, with 12 bases between. Germline V gene sequence: CDR1 SGHVS, CDR2 FQNEAQ.

The chain employs TRBV19 and TRBJ1-2, with TRBD1 matching over 9 bases. The germline V gene has CDR1 LNHDA and CDR2 SQIVND (reference sequence). This CDR3 has 16 residues. The ends lost 4 bases at V and 8 bases at J; junction bases unmatched: 14. CDR3 amino acids: CASSTHYRDRESGYTF. As DNA, the CDR3 is TGTGCCAGTAGTACACACTACCGGGACAGGGAGTCCGGCTACACCTTC.

This clone was recorded only once. The chain links TRBV6-5 to TRBJ1-2, with 8 bases lining up with TRBD1. The germline CDR1 and CDR2 sequences are MNHEY and SVGAGI. The trim removed 0 bases at V and 3 bases at J, leaving 3 bases unmatched. The length of the CDR3 is 15 residues. CDR3 in DNA: TGTGCCAGCAGTTACTCGTCGACAGGGGACTATGGCTACACCTTC. Translated, it gives CASSYSSTGDYGYTF.